These T cell receptor beta chains were read from a single sample in a study of glioma-infiltrating T cells. TCRdb analysed the multiplex PCR reads with MiXCR anew, one entry per CDR3 protein. The profile covers about 110,000 distinct CDR3 sequences, with less than 30% appearing a single time and about a third taken by the ten largest. The sequencing input was glioma tissue, nonneoplastic brain tissue, or PBMCs (not recorded which). Source of these receptors: a human donor with low-grade glioma or glioblastoma, undergoing nonglioma brain surgery, or in good health (not recorded which). Each CDR3 is given with its conserved first and last residue. The D gene is left open where the match is weak. Size is omitted from some rows. Given values are once, few, many or a class for expanded clones.

j_call clone_size cdr3_length d_call v_call cdr3_aa cdr3_nt
TRBJ2-2 few 16 TRBD1 TRBV5-6 CASSLDRGVNTGELFF TGTGCCAGCAGCCTAGACAGGGGGGTGAACACCGGGGAGCTGTTTTTT
TRBJ1-1 many 12 NA TRBV18 CASSPSATEAFF TGTGCCAGCTCACCATCGGCCACTGAAGCTTTCTTT
TRBJ1-1 many 15 NA TRBV6-2/TRBV6-3 CASSPWRVTGAEAFF TGTGCCAGCAGCCCCTGGAGAGTAACTGGGGCTGAAGCTTTCTTT
TRBJ1-1 many 13 NA TRBV2 CASSGAGEGEAFF TGTGCCAGCAGTGGGGCCGGAGAGGGCGAAGCTTTCTTT
TRBJ2-5 many 15 TRBD1 TRBV7-9 CASSSDRGLGKTQYF TGTGCCAGCAGCTCGGACAGGGGGCTGGGGAAGACCCAGTACTTC
TRBJ2-3 NA 17 TRBD1 TRBV7-9 CTSSSIGTGQGIQPQYF TGTACCAGCAGCTCAATAGGGACAGGGCAAGGGATTCAGCCCCAGTATTTT
TRBJ2-2 NA 17 NA TRBV5-1 CASSLGTSSENTGELFF TGCGCCAGCAGCCTCGGGACATCATCAGAGAACACCGGGGAGCTGTTTTTT
TRBJ2-3 many 13 NA TRBV7-2 CASSSTGWAGRYF TGTGCCAGCAGCTCCACGGGGTGGGCGGGAAGGTATTTT
TRBJ2-5 many 14 TRBD1 TRBV7-6 CASSRDREQETQYF TGTGCCAGCAGCAGGGACAGGGAACAAGAGACCCAGTACTTC
TRBJ2-5 NA 14 NA TRBV3-1 CASSQVGVEETQYF TGTGCCAGCAGCCAAGTAGGAGTGGAAGAGACCCAGTACTTC
TRBJ1-2 few 12 NA TRBV19 CASSIGRGGYTF TGTGCCAGTAGTATAGGTCGGGGTGGCTACACCTTC
TRBJ2-3 many 17 TRBD2 TRBV2 CASSELLAGGGSDTQYF TGTGCCAGCAGTGAATTATTAGCGGGAGGCGGCTCAGATACGCAGTATTTT
TRBJ2-7 NA 13 NA TRBV30 CAWSNRLDGEQYF TGTGCCTGGAGCAACCGTTTGGACGGCGAGCAGTACTTC
TRBJ1-2 many 11 NA TRBV28 CASRLRWGYTF TGTGCCAGCAGATTAAGGTGGGGCTACACCTTC
TRBJ1-5 many 12 TRBD1 TRBV29-1 CSVGTVGQPQHF TGCAGCGTCGGGACAGTGGGTCAGCCCCAGCATTTT
TRBJ2-7 many 13 NA TRBV6-2/TRBV6-3 CASSYCRDCEQYF TGTGCCAGCAGTTACTGTCGCGACTGCGAGCAGTACTTC
TRBJ2-3 many 14 NA TRBV20-1 CSASPSPGTDTQYF TGCAGTGCTAGTCCTTCTCCTGGCACAGATACGCAGTATTTT
TRBJ1-1 many 16 NA TRBV18 CASSPSQGRVNTEAFF TGTGCCAGCTCACCAAGCCAGGGAAGGGTGAACACTGAAGCTTTCTTT
TRBJ2-7 few 13 TRBD1 TRBV29-1 CSVPGTAWGEQYF TGCAGCGTCCCCGGGACAGCCTGGGGCGAGCAGTACTTC
TRBJ1-5 many 13 NA TRBV7-2 CASSTRKNQPQHF TGTGCCAGCAGCACCAGAAAGAATCAGCCCCAGCATTTT
TRBJ2-7 many 15 NA TRBV19 CASSKTSSLSSEQYF TGTGCCAGTAGTAAAACATCCTCTCTATCGAGCGAGCAGTACTTC
TRBJ2-5 few 16 TRBD2 TRBV4-2 CASSLPGLANQETQYF TGTGCCAGCAGCTTACCGGGACTAGCAAATCAAGAGACCCAGTACTTC
TRBJ2-1 many 15 NA TRBV6-1 CVSTPLPGSYNEQFF TGTGTCTCAACCCCACTTCCCGGCTCCTACAATGAGCAGTTCTTC
TRBJ1-2 NA 17 TRBD1 TRBV4-3 CASSQDERDSYRYGYTF TGCGCCAGCAGCCAAGATGAGAGGGACAGCTATCGCTATGGCTACACCTTC
TRBJ2-1 many 13 NA TRBV6-5 CSSAEGQLNEQFF TGTTCCAGCGCAGAGGGCCAGTTGAATGAGCAGTTCTTC
TRBJ2-1 many 15 NA TRBV18 CASSPQGLSYNEQFF TGTGCCAGCTCACCTCAGGGACTCTCATACAATGAGCAGTTCTTC
TRBJ2-3 many 13 NA TRBV29-1 CSVDRSGTDTQYF TGCAGCGTTGACAGGTCTGGCACAGATACGCAGTATTTT
TRBJ2-2 NA 16 TRBD2 TRBV19 CASSSGLAGVAGELFF TGTGCCAGTAGTTCCGGACTAGCGGGAGTGGCCGGGGAGCTGTTTTTT
TRBJ2-3 many 13 NA TRBV20-1 CSARIGGRDTQYF TGCAGTGCTAGGATCGGGGGTCGGGATACGCAGTATTTT
TRBJ1-1 few 11 NA TRBV3-1 CASSQIGKAFF TGTGCCAGCAGCCAAATAGGGAAAGCTTTCTTT
TRBJ2-7 many 16 TRBD2 TRBV7-2 CASSSPSGRAFYEQYF TGTGCCAGCAGCTCCCCTAGCGGGAGGGCCTTTTACGAGCAGTACTTC
TRBJ2-2 NA 15 TRBD1 TRBV19 CASSVGGGGTGELFF TGTGCCAGTTCCGTAGGGGGCGGTGGCACCGGGGAGCTGTTTTTT
TRBJ2-5 few 15 NA TRBV7-3 CASSSQGTGSETQYF TGTGCCAGCAGCTCCCAGGGTACGGGAAGCGAGACCCAGTACTTC
TRBJ2-3 many 15 TRBD2 TRBV29-1 CSVAGLAAYTDTQYF TGCAGCGTAGCCGGACTAGCGGCTTACACAGATACGCAGTATTTT
TRBJ2-5 many 12 TRBD2 TRBV11-2 CATRRGEETQYF TGTGCAACCAGGCGGGGGGAAGAGACCCAGTACTTC
TRBJ1-2 many 14 TRBD1 TRBV29-1 CSVESGQALYGYTF TGCAGCGTTGAGTCGGGACAGGCGCTCTATGGCTACACCTTC
TRBJ1-5 NA 14 TRBD1 TRBV27 CASSPTGVNQPQHF TGTGCCAGCAGCCCGACAGGGGTTAATCAGCCCCAGCATTTT
TRBJ2-1 many 15 TRBD2 TRBV12-3/TRBV12-4 CASRIGASGNNEQFF TGTGCCAGCAGAATTGGGGCTAGCGGGAACAATGAGCAGTTCTTC
TRBJ1-1 many 16 NA TRBV7-2 CASSFIFGLMNTEAFF TGTGCCAGCAGCTTTATCTTCGGGCTCATGAACACTGAAGCTTTCTTT
TRBJ1-1 many 13 NA TRBV3-1 CASSHEGRTEAFF TGTGCCAGCAGCCATGAGGGGAGGACTGAAGCTTTCTTT
TRBJ1-2 few 14 NA TRBV5-4 CASSYGPANYGYTF TGTGCCAGCAGCTATGGGCCCGCTAACTATGGCTACACCTTC
TRBJ1-5 many 14 NA TRBV19 CASSKTGSNQPQHF TGTGCCAGTAGTAAGACAGGTTCTAATCAGCCCCAGCATTTT